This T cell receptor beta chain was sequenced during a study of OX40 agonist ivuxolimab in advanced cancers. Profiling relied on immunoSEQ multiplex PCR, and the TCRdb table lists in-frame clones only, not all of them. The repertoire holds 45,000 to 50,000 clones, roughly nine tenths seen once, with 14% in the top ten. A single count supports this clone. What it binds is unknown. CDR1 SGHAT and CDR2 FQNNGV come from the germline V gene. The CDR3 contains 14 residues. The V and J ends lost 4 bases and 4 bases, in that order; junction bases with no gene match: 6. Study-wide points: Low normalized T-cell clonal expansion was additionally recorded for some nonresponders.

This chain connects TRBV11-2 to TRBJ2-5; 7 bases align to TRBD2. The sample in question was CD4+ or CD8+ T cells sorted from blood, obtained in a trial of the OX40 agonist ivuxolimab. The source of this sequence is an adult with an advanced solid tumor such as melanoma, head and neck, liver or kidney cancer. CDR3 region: CASSSPGGRETQYF. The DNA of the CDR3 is TGTGCCAGCAGCTCACCGGGGGGTCGAGAGACCCAGTACTTC.